The rows below give T cell receptor beta chains drawn from one sample of a study of radiation and T cells in renal cell carcinoma. TCRdb keeps only in-frame clones here, not all; method: immunoSEQ multiplex PCR. Of about 47,000 clones in the sample, 75% to 85% were seen once. This specimen consisted of blood, obtained from a patient whose treatment included radiotherapy and nephrectomy. These receptors were taken from a woman aged 70-85 years with renal cell carcinoma. The CDR3 runs from the conserved cysteine through the conserved F or W. Fields, in order: D gene, J gene, V gene, clone size, CDR3 DNA, CDR3 protein. D genes are given only for firm matches. Size values are once, few and many counts, or a class for expanded clones, and some rows have none.

. | TRBJ2-3 | TRBV30 | . | TGTGCCTGGAGTAGGGGGGAGGTGGCAGATACGCAGTATTTT | CAWSRGEVADTQYF
. | TRBJ2-7 | TRBV2 | . | TGTGCCAGCAGCCGGGACGAGAGCTCCTACGAGCAGTACTTC | CASSRDESSYEQYF
. | TRBJ1-4 | TRBV7-8 | . | TGTGCCAGCAGCTTATCTGCCGGGACCCCACCCCTACCGAATGAAAAACTGTTTTTT | CASSLSAGTPPLPNEKLFF
. | TRBJ2-2 | TRBV7-6 | . | TGTGCCAGCAGCTTGAGGCCCGATGGCACCGGGGAGCTGTTTTTT | CASSLRPDGTGELFF
TRBD1 | TRBJ2-7 | TRBV6-5 | . | TGTGCCAGCAGTTACGGGACAGGTTTGGACGAGCAGTACTTC | CASSYGTGLDEQYF
. | TRBJ1-2 | TRBV7-9 | . | TGTGCCAGCAGCTTATGGCAGGATGGCTACACCTTC | CASSLWQDGYTF
. | TRBJ1-2 | TRBV18 | . | TGTGCCAGCTCACCTTCTGACGGAGCTAACTATGGCTACACCTTC | CASSPSDGANYGYTF
. | TRBJ2-7 | TRBV2 | . | TGTGCCAGCAAACGTACTGGCAGCTCCTACGAGCAGTACTTC | CASKRTGSSYEQYF
. | TRBJ2-7 | TRBV4-1 | . | TGCGCCAGCAGCCGAGTCCCGACAGGGACTACGCAGCAGTACTTC | CASSRVPTGTTQQYF
. | TRBJ1-1 | TRBV6-6 | . | TGTGCCAGCACTATTGGCGGACCACTGAACACTGAAGCTTTCTTT | CASTIGGPLNTEAFF
. | TRBJ2-7 | TRBV6-6 | . | TGTGCCAGCAGTTGGAAGGGGGCCTACGAGCAGTACTTC | CASSWKGAYEQYF
. | TRBJ2-2 | TRBV6-5 | few | TGTGCCAGCAGTTACTCGGGCGTAAACACCGGGGAGCTGTTTTTT | CASSYSGVNTGELFF
. | TRBJ1-5 | TRBV2 | . | TGTGCCAGCAGTGAACTAGACGCGCGGCCCCAGCATTTT | CASSELDARPQHF
TRBD2 | TRBJ2-1 | TRBV14 | . | TGTGCCAGCAGCCAAGTTTTGGCTAGCGGGTGGAATGAGCAGTTCTTC | CASSQVLASGWNEQFF
. | TRBJ2-7 | TRBV19 | . | TGTGCCAGTAGTAGTAGCGGTTACGAGCAGTACTTC | CASSSSGYEQYF
TRBD1 | TRBJ2-2 | TRBV4-1 | . | TGCGCCAGCAGCCCGGACACAGGGGACACCGGGGAGCTGTTTTTT | CASSPDTGDTGELFF
. | TRBJ1-1 | TRBV6-5 | . | TGTGCCAGCAGTTACTCGGCCCGGAACACTGAAGCTTTCTTT | CASSYSARNTEAFF
TRBD1 | TRBJ1-2 | TRBV29-1 | . | TGCAGCGTTGACAGGGGGATCGGTGGCTACACCTTC | CSVDRGIGGYTF
. | TRBJ1-2 | TRBV9 | . | TGTGCCAGCAGCCCACAACAGGTTTTCCTCTATGGCTACACCTTC | CASSPQQVFLYGYTF
. | TRBJ2-5 | TRBV5-1 | . | TGCGCCAGCAGCTCGAGCCCCGGGGAGACCCAGTACTTC | CASSSSPGETQYF
. | TRBJ1-2 | TRBV7-2 | . | TGTGCCAGCAGCTTATTCGGGGGCCTAATTCGGGGTGGCTACACCTTC | CASSLFGGLIRGGYTF
. | TRBJ1-5 | TRBV4-1 | . | TGCGCCAGCAGCCCTTGGGAAGATAGCAATCAGCCCCAGCATTTT | CASSPWEDSNQPQHF
. | TRBJ2-7 | TRBV4-2 | once | TGTGCCAGCAGCCTTACCCGGGCTCCAACCTACGAGCAGTACTTC | CASSLTRAPTYEQYF
. | TRBJ1-4 | TRBV11-2 | . | TGTGCCAGCAGCTTCCAGGGGTCTAATGAAAAACTGTTTTTT | CASSFQGSNEKLFF
. | TRBJ2-6 | TRBV6-1 | . | TGTGCCAGCAGTGAGGGTACGGGCTCTGGGGCCAACGTCCTGACTTTC | CASSEGTGSGANVLTF
. | TRBJ2-7 | TRBV28 | . | TGTGCCAGCAGTTTAACGAGGGGTAGCTACGAGCAGTACTTC | CASSLTRGSYEQYF
TRBD1 | TRBJ1-1 | TRBV27 | . | TGTGCCAGCAGTTTCACAGGGGCGAACACTGAAGCTTTCTTT | CASSFTGANTEAFF
. | TRBJ2-6 | TRBV27 | once | TGTGCCAGCAGTTCTGGCCGTCTTGGGGCCAACGTCCTGACTTTC | CASSSGRLGANVLTF
. | TRBJ2-1 | TRBV9 | . | TGTGCCAGCAGCGTAGGAGGCAGGGCAGGGGTGGATGAGCAGTTCTTC | CASSVGGRAGVDEQFF
TRBD2 | TRBJ2-3 | TRBV4-1 | . | TGCGCCAGCAGCCATTATCTGAGCGGGGCAAGCACAGATACGCAGTATTTT | CASSHYLSGASTDTQYF
. | TRBJ2-7 | TRBV5-1 | . | TGCGCCAGCAGCTTGGTTTGGGAATACGAGCAGTACTTC | CASSLVWEYEQYF
. | TRBJ2-7 | TRBV11-3 | once | TGTGCCAGCAGCTTAGACTGGACAAACGAGCAGTACTTC | CASSLDWTNEQYF
. | TRBJ1-1 | TRBV19 | . | TGTGCCAGTAGTAATGGGGTGTACACTGAAGCTTTCTTT | CASSNGVYTEAFF